This T cell receptor beta chain was recovered during a study of T cell repertoires in cytomegalovirus infection. Concerning this clonotype itself: What it recognizes is unknown.

TCRdb passed the reads through MiXCR, listing each CDR3 protein once. The repertoire holds 830,000 or so distinct CDR3 sequences, with 30% to 35% as singletons. From germline, CDR1 is LGHNT and CDR2 FRNRAP. J was trimmed by 6 bases and V by 7 bases; bases with no gene match: 22. The CDR3 extends over 19 amino acids. The sequence came from a human donor in good health (CMV status not recorded). Some clones in this sample may be carry-over from other donors' samples. The sample in question was cultured CD8+ T cells from PBMCs, obtained from culture after CMV antigen stimulation. The V gene is TRBV12-5, the J gene TRBJ1-4; TRBD1 aligns across 8 bases. The CDR3 nucleotides read TGTGCTAGTGCTGCGCTTAGTGTCCGGACAGGGCTTAAGGATGAAAAACTGTTTTTT. This encodes CASAALSVRTGLKDEKLFF.